This T cell receptor (beta chain) was observed in a study of cytomegalovirus exposure and HLA in healthy donors (dated by TCRdb to the late 2010s). Context from the whole study: The 666 repertoires of the first cohort and the approximately 110 validation repertoires were produced on the same platform, according to a later analysis. Besides the first cohort of approximately 670 subjects, a separate validation cohort made up of 120 different subjects was used. The aim of the study was to test whether cataloging public T cell receptors could identify signatures of past pathogen exposure. High-throughput TCR immunosequencing, statistical association of individual TCRs with disease status, and machine learning were combined to predict cytomegalovirus infection status. General findings and caveats noted by the study authors: The classifier was reported to diagnose cytomegalovirus status with high specificity and sensitivity in both the original and validation cohorts. Across donors, most TCR sequences were observed very rarely, whereas some public TCRs were present in many individuals. Three of the identified cytomegalovirus-associated TCR beta chains were confirmed in vitro to be specific for cytomegalovirus antigens. It was suggested by the authors that the approach could potentially be generalized to other disease states and immunological phenotypes. All 120 or so repertoires were used to score co-occurrence in the validation cohort in a later analysis, because that analysis had no HLA typing for the cohort. In a later analysis, TCRs clustered in the first cohort were found to also tend to co-occur in the roughly 110 validation repertoires, with 85% to 95% of cluster scores above 0. The study gave a list of around 170 TCR beta chains associated with cytomegalovirus.

Donors formed part of the validation cohort, which comprised approximately 130 subjects and was distinct from the first cohort of under 750 subjects. Germline trimming amounts to 6 bases on V and 1 base on J, with 5 as the count of junction bases outside the gene matches. The germline V gene (reference sequence) provides CDR1 LNHDA and CDR2 SQIVND. Measured from the cysteine to the phenylalanine, the CDR3 is 15 residues long. Of all the DNA, just the CDR3 is kept, 45 bases in frame from base 1. The library was produced with the immunoSEQ multiplex PCR assay. The authors' pipeline ran thus. A statistical classification framework was built to diagnose cytomegalovirus status from the catalog of TCR beta chain sequences. This is the immuneACCESS table as TCRdb keeps it, with only in-frame sequences that have V and J called. A part of the clones is gone; compared with another copy, unresolved V genes explain less than half, and the rest is unexplained. That table gives V, J and clone size, and the DNA gave D and trimming. This sample gives fewer than 100,000 clones in total; around 90% of them show up just once. The ten largest make up approximately 2% of the sample.

Details on this clone: No cognate antigen has been identified for it. It has no much larger one-base neighbor in the sample; base qualities were not kept.

The sequence derives from a man aged 25 to 40 in good health and CMV-seronegative. In this chain, TRBV19 is recombined with TRBJ2-3, with TRBD2 matching 9 junction bases. Material: PBMCs. The CDR3 region has the sequence CASRSTSGGTDTQYF. In nucleotide form, the sequence is TGTGCCAGTAGATCGACTAGCGGTGGCACAGATACGCAGTATTTT.